This TCR beta chain was documented in a study of blood T cell repertoires in COVID-19 (dated by TCRdb to the early 2020s). Regarding the complete study: The collaborator samples originated in the United States, Italy and Spain and spanned the acute and convalescent phases of COVID-19. The prospective study material was composed of cDNA or gDNA derived from T cells, B-cell-depleted T cells, or PBMCs. Deeply sampled blood TCRbeta repertoires from subjects exposed to, actively infected with, or recovered from COVID-19 were included in the dataset. The repertoires were released in a freely available public database meant as a resource for research on the immune response to SARS-CoV-2. Samples came from the ongoing ImmuneRACE study (first 160 participants) plus 1,254 subjects from 6 global collaborators. A de-identified subject ID, COVID-19 status, age in years and sex were almost always included in the sample metadata. HLA class I and class II types, where available, came from metadata supplied by the sample provider rather than from assay-based typing.

TCRbeta CDR3 regions were amplified from genomic DNA using the immunoSEQ Assay, a bias-controlled multiplex PCR. Concerning the study's data processing: The number of nucleated cells in each sample was estimated from the amplification of reference gene primers within the assay. To quantify the absolute abundance of each unique TCRbeta CDR3 rearrangement, sequence reads were collapsed and filtered. For each sample, productive Simpson clonality was calculated by taking the square root of Simpson's diversity index across productive rearrangements. TCRdb limited this immuneACCESS table to in-frame rearrangements with V and J called. A share of clones is missing; checked studies link under half to unresolved V genes, and the rest is unexplained. V and J calls and clone size come straight from that table; D and trimming were deduced from the DNA. This sample gives approximately 300,000 clones in total; nearly 90% of them show up just once. In total, the top ten clones hold less than 6% of the sample.

As regards this clone: Which antigen it targets is not known. One base away there is no much larger clone; base qualities are not given.

Participants in the prospective study were enrolled through a virtual design, were aged about 18 to 90 years, and lived in 24 United States geographic areas. In the prospective study, cohorts were assigned on the basis of participant-reported clinical history obtained from a screening survey and a study questionnaire. ImmuneRACE Cohort 3 recovered participants were defined by two consecutive negative NP/OP PCR tests, healthcare professional clearance, or symptom resolution. Each participant in the prospective study had whole blood, serum and a nasopharyngeal or oropharyngeal swab collected by mobile phlebotomists. Over a roughly two-month period, participants in the prospective study had the option of providing additional blood draws and questionnaires. Blood samples from the prospective study were shipped frozen or at room temperature prior to DNA extraction. The full study reports these points: The amount of clinical and demographic metadata varied by source and participant and was provided uncurated.

The CDR3, cysteine through phenylalanine, is 16 amino acids long. CDR3 DNA is the only sequence kept; it has 48 bases, read in frame from the first base. Looking up the germline V gene yields CDR1 SGHRS and CDR2 YFSETQ. Trimming removed 3 bases from V and 0 bases from J, leaving 12 bases between the germline ends. This receptor was obtained from a young woman who had recovered from COVID-19. Input material: PBMCs or T cells enriched from blood (not recorded which). The chain joins TRBV5-1 to TRBJ1-4, with no confident D gene call. The nucleotides are TGCGCCAGCAGCTCCGCTCATAGTGCAACTAATGAAAAACTGTTTTTT. The encoded protein is CASSSAHSATNEKLFF.